This TCR beta chain came from a study of blood T cells in healthy people across ages. Study background: Template switching recovered approximately one barcoded beta molecule for every two T cells. General study findings and limits: It was not known whether donors were CMV positive (a possible confounder of expanded clonotype changes). Diversity estimated from one million T cells was considered an underestimate.

The second PCR ran about 6 to 12 cycles with a sample-barcoded 5' primer and J-beta primers. MiXCR, run by TCRdb on the 5' RACE reads, gives a single entry per CDR3 protein. The data show fewer than 2 million distinct CDR3 sequences, with about two fifths seen just once and about 23% held by the top ten. This clonotype was counted once. Its antigen is still unknown. The receptor's source is a human donor in good health. The sequenced sample consisted of blood.

The CDR3 DNA reads as TGCAGCGCAGACAGGGGGTCTGAAGCTTTCTTT. It codes for CSADRGSEAFF. The chain couples TRBV29-1 to TRBJ1-1; 9 bases fit TRBD1. J gave up 6 bases and V 7 bases, and 3 bases lay outside the gene matches. The germline gives CDR1 SQVTM, CDR2 ANQGSEA. CDR3 length: 11 amino acids.